The 17 T cell receptor beta chains reported below all come from one sample, sequenced in a study of beta chain features in type 1 diabetes. Sequencing targeted expressed TCRB transcripts, as all isolated RNA had been reverse transcribed. Repertoires were generated with immunoSEQ multiplex PCR, while TCRdb's copy carries only in-frame clones and drops some. The data show around 340,000 clones, about 20% seen once. The sample taken for sequencing was naive CD4+ T cells from blood. The receptors stem from a woman under 30 in good health.

The V gene is TRBV5-1, the J gene TRBJ2-1, with 13 bases identical to TRBD2. The CDR3 extends over 16 amino acids. Germline V lookup: CDR1 SGHRS, CDR2 YFSETQ. With 4 bases clipped from V and 6 bases from J, the junction kept 7 bases outside the gene matches. The CDR3 DNA sequence: TGCGCCAGCAGCCTAGGACTAGCGGGGGACTTCAATGAGCAGTTCTTC. Encoded protein: CASSLGLAGDFNEQFF.

This clone was seen a few times. The chain couples TRBV30 to TRBJ1-1, with 7 bases lining up with TRBD1. V shed 8 bases and J 2 bases; nucleotides not matched to a gene: 14. The CDR3 is 15 residues long. Germline loops: CDR1 GTSNPN, CDR2 SVGIG (reference sequence). As DNA, the CDR3 is TGTGCCACGAAAGGGGGCAGTTCTAGTAACACTGAAGCTTTCTTT. Translated, it gives CATKGGSSSNTEAFF.

This clone was seen a few times. The rearrangement joins TRBV7-9 to TRBJ1-1; 8 bases map to TRBD1. V gave up 5 bases and J gave up 0 bases; unmatched junction bases: 5. The CDR3 sequence is 15 residues long. The germline V gene has CDR1 SEHNR and CDR2 FQNEAQ (reference sequence). The CDR3 is CASSVLTGVNTEAFF. The CDR3 DNA sequence: TGTGCCAGCAGCGTTCTGACAGGGGTGAACACTGAAGCTTTCTTT. The variable domain in full, with the rest retrieved from reference TRBV7-9 and TRBJ1-1, is DTGVSQNPRHKITKRGQNVTFRCDPISEHNRLYWYRQTLGQGPEFLTYFQNEAQLEKSRLLSDRFSAERPKGSFSTLEIQRTEQGDSAMYLCASSVLTGVNTEAFFGQGTRLTVV.

The sample holds a few counts of this clone. This chain uses TRBV5-4 with TRBJ2-3, with 8 bases lining up with TRBD1. The CDR3 runs to 16 residues. With V trimmed by 0 bases and J by 2 bases, 5 bases remained unmatched. Germline assignment: CDR1 SGHNT and CDR2 YYREEE (reference sequence). This chain's CDR3 is CASSLATGQATDTQYF. DNA for the CDR3: TGTGCCAGCAGCTTGGCCACGGGACAGGCCACAGATACGCAGTATTTT. Full variable domain (rest looked up from reference TRBV5-4 and TRBJ2-3): ETGVTQSPTHLIKTRGQQVTLRCSSQSGHNTVSWYQQALGQGPQFIFQYYREEENGRGNFPPRFSGLQFPNYSSELNVNALELDDSALYLCASSLATGQATDTQYFGPGTRLTVL.

The gene calls are TRBV29-1 and TRBJ2-1; 12 bases are a match to TRBD1. This CDR3 contains 17 residues. In germline, CDR1 is SQVTM, CDR2 ANQGSEA. Losses at the gene ends were 2 bases for V and 5 bases for J; bases not matched to a gene: 10. CDR3 sequence: CSVEKWGQGAVDNEQFF. The CDR3 DNA follows: TGCAGCGTTGAAAAGTGGGGACAGGGGGCAGTTGACAATGAGCAGTTCTTC.

The chain couples TRBV5-4 to TRBJ2-3, with TRBD2 identical over 10 bases. Germline V gives CDR1 SGHNT, CDR2 YYREEE (reference sequence). This CDR3 has 15 amino acids. Losses at the gene ends were 4 bases for V and 4 bases for J; bases not matched to a gene: 6. Written as DNA, the CDR3 is TGTGCCAGCAGCAGCACTAGCGGGACGGCAGATACGCAGTATTTT. Its protein product is CASSSTSGTADTQYF.

This clone has a handful of counts. The V call is TRBV11-2, the J call TRBJ2-2, with D maybe TRBD1 (5 bases). Trimming cost V 3 bases and J 5 bases, with 16 bases left between them. This CDR3 region has 16 residues. Germline CDR1 is SGHAT and CDR2 is FQNNGV. CDR3 region: CASSLVKGYTTGELFF. CDR3 DNA sequence: TGTGCCAGCAGCTTGGTGAAGGGGTATACGACCGGGGAGCTGTTTTTT. The whole variable domain, remainder taken from reference TRBV11-2 and TRBJ2-2, is EAGVAQSPRYKIIEKRQSVAFWCNPISGHATLYWYQQILGQGPKLLIQFQNNGVVDDSQLPKDRFSAERLKGVDSTLKIQPAKLEDSAVYLCASSLVKGYTTGELFFGEGSRLTVL.

The chain is built from TRBV29-1 and TRBJ2-1, with a weak D call TRBD2 (6 bases). CDR3 length equals 13 residues. The V and J ends lost 6 bases and 0 bases respectively, with 9 bases between them. CDR1 is SQVTM, CDR2 ANQGSEA, per germline. The CDR3 coding sequence is TGCAGCGTCTTGACTAGCTCCTACAATGAGCAGTTCTTC. Amino acid sequence: CSVLTSSYNEQFF.

This chain joins TRBV30 and TRBJ2-1; TRBD2 agrees at 12 bases. With V trimmed by 2 bases and J by 4 bases, 3 bases remained unmatched. The CDR3 covers 15 residues. Germline V lookup: CDR1 GTSNPN, CDR2 SVGIG (reference sequence). CDR3 nucleotides: TGTGCCTGGAGTAGACTAGCGGGGGATTACAATGAGCAGTTCTTC. Its translation is CAWSRLAGDYNEQFF.

This clone has a handful of counts. V gene TRBV15 combines with J gene TRBJ2-7, with TRBD2 matching over 10 bases. With V trimmed by 3 bases and J by 3 bases, 5 bases remained unmatched. This CDR3 region has 15 residues. Germline lookup yields CDR1 LNHNV and CDR2 YYDKDF (reference sequence). As DNA, the CDR3 is TGTGCCACCAGCAGTGGACTAGCGGCGTTCTACGAGCAGTACTTC. Its translation: CATSSGLAAFYEQYF.

Only a few counts were recorded for this clone. This chain uses TRBV10-3 with TRBJ1-2, with 8 bases fitting TRBD1. Trimming took 2 bases from V and 2 from J; bases not matched to a gene: 1. The CDR3 spans 14 residues. Germline values: CDR1 ENHRY, CDR2 SYGVKD. The CDR3 DNA reads as TGTGCCATCAGTGAGGGACAGGGAAACTATGGCTACACCTTC. Its protein product is CAISEGQGNYGYTF.

This chain uses TRBV4-1 with TRBJ1-1, with 12 bases that match TRBD1. CDR3 length: 15 amino acids. In germline, CDR1 is MGHRA, CDR2 YSYEKL. After removal of 1 base from V and 4 bases from J, the junction contained 1 base not matched to a gene. The CDR3 here is CASSQGDRGRTEAFF. The DNA for the CDR3 is TGCGCCAGCAGCCAAGGGGACAGGGGGCGCACTGAAGCTTTCTTT.

This sequence joins TRBV15 and TRBJ1-1; no clear D gene. The germline CDR1 and CDR2 sequences are LNHNV and YYDKDF (reference sequence). V was trimmed by 6 bases and J by 3 bases, leaving 20 bases between them. The CDR3 runs 16 residues. CDR3 loop: CATSTHDARVDTEAFF. CDR3 coding DNA: TGTGCCACCAGTACTCATGACGCCCGGGTAGACACTGAAGCTTTCTTT. Variable domain in full (rest from reference TRBV15 and TRBJ1-1): DAMVIQNPRYQVTQFGKPVTLSCSQTLNHNVMYWYQQKSSQAPKLLFHYYDKDFNNEADTPDNFQSRRPNTSFCFLDIRSPGLGDTAMYLCATSTHDARVDTEAFFGQGTRLTVV.

This clone was picked up a small number of times. This rearrangement joins TRBV19 to TRBJ2-2; tentative D call: TRBD1 (5 bases). V was clipped by 10 bases and J by 0 bases, with 12 bases between them. The CDR3 contains 14 residues. The germline CDR1 and CDR2 sequences are LNHDA and SQIVND (reference sequence). CDR3 loop: CATRQQANTGELFF. The CDR3 DNA reads as TGTGCCACCAGACAGCAAGCGAACACCGGGGAGCTGTTTTTT.

This clone was seen a handful of times. V is TRBV29-1 and J is TRBJ2-3; 12 bases are shared with TRBD2. Trimming took 6 bases from V and 3 from J; bases not matched to a gene: 4. Germline V lookup: CDR1 SQVTM, CDR2 ANQGSEA. There are 14 residues in the CDR3. The DNA for the CDR3 is TGCAGCGTGCTAGCGGGGGGGCCGACAGATACGCAGTATTTT. It codes for CSVLAGGPTDTQYF.

V gene TRBV6-5 combines with J gene TRBJ2-1; unclear D gene. V was clipped by 7 bases and J by 0 bases, with 13 bases between them. CDR1 is MNHEY, CDR2 SVGAGI, per germline. This CDR3 is 15 amino acids long. The CDR3 reads CASTPAPSSYNEQFF. The DNA for the CDR3 is TGTGCCAGCACACCAGCGCCCAGCTCCTACAATGAGCAGTTCTTC.

The chain couples TRBV11-2 to TRBJ2-5; 8 bases map to TRBD2. In germline, CDR1 is SGHAT, CDR2 FQNNGV. The CDR3 is 15 amino acids. V lost 3 bases and J lost 4; bases outside the gene matches: 7. The CDR3 region has the DNA TGTGCCAGCAGCTTTACTAGCGGTTGGGCAGAGACCCAGTACTTC. It is translated as CASSFTSGWAETQYF.